This TCR beta chain was found in a study of vaccination effects on CD4 cells after COVID-19. Looking at the study overall: Median timing of post-vaccine samples was 72 days after the second dose. Findings and caveats of the study: Clones that were induced by infection or by vaccine showed marked contraction late after vaccination. Cross-reactivity with common cold coronaviruses was shown by only 1 of 255 vaccine-induced clones in healthy vaccinees.

Sequencing was performed with immunoSEQ multiplex PCR; in TCRdb, only in-frame clones are kept and a portion is missing. Of tens of thousands of clones listed, under 80% were seen once; the top ten hold more than 2%. This clone has more than one count but fewer than ten. Its antigen is still unknown. Culture lasted around eleven days before CD4+ T cell isolation. Either the mRNA-1273 or the BNT162b2 vaccine was given to participants as two doses. In the cultures, half the medium was exchanged for IL-2 medium on days 3 and 7. V lost 7 bases to trimming and J lost 2 bases, with 14 bases between them. The length of the CDR3 is 15 residues. Germline V gene data show CDR1 as KGHSH and CDR2 as LQKENI.

The source was CD4+ T cells from PBMCs cultured without peptide, collected after COVID-19 vaccination. The chain carries TRBV18 and TRBJ2-2; D call uncertain. This clonotype was obtained from a human donor who received a COVID-19 vaccine. In DNA, the CDR3 is TGTGCCAGCTTTTTACTGCTGAGAAACACCGGGGAGCTGTTTTTT. It encodes CASFLLLRNTGELFF.